This T cell receptor beta chain emerged from a study of shared clonotypes between healthy human individuals. Study details: Each donor's CD8 memory used one plate, CD8 naive two, each CD4 subset three. The study's findings and limits: Naive subsets generally had larger estimated richness than memory subsets.

The germline CDR1 and CDR2 sequences are MDHEN and SYDVKM. V gave up 8 bases and J gave up 4 bases; unmatched junction bases: 14. CDR3 length: 17 amino acids. About this clone: Antigen: not known.

Sequencing was performed with immunoSEQ multiplex PCR; in TCRdb, only in-frame clones are kept and a portion is missing. The repertoire holds over a million clones, with over 95% as singletons. Sequenced input: naive CD4+ T cells sorted from blood. Subset in this sample: CD45RA+ positively selected. This TCR was sampled from a young man in good health. This rearrangement joins TRBV28 to TRBJ2-1; 10 bases align to TRBD2. CDR3 loop: CASVTYSGLAVYNEQFF. CDR3 bases: TGTGCCAGCGTAACCTACAGTGGACTAGCGGTATACAATGAGCAGTTCTTC.